These 31 T cell receptor beta chains were sequenced from one sample in a study of cytomegalovirus exposure and HLA in healthy donors. The primer mix had 60 Vbeta and 13 Jbeta primers. The method was immunoSEQ multiplex PCR; TCRdb's version includes in-frame clones alone and lacks a portion of them. The sample has about 120,000 clones, less than 80% seen once. Specimen: PBMCs. These receptors were obtained from a woman aged 35 to 49 in good health and CMV-seropositive.

CDR3 nucleotides: TGCGCCAGCAGCCCTTTGGCGGGAGAAGAGACCCAGTACTTC. As protein: CASSPLAGEETQYF. The gene calls are TRBV5-1 and TRBJ2-5; TRBD2 matches at 7 bases. The CDR3 is made up of 14 amino acids. V was clipped by 4 bases and J by 3 bases; unmatched bases: 6. In germline, CDR1 is SGHRS, CDR2 YFSETQ.

The rearrangement joins TRBV7-2 to TRBJ2-5, with 7 bases fitting TRBD2. V dropped 1 base and J dropped 3; count of bases not matched to a gene: 5. The CDR3 has 15 amino acids. The germline V gene has CDR1 SGHTA and CDR2 FQGNSA. The CDR3 nucleotides read TGTGCCAGCAGCTTAGATGGGCTAGCGGAAGAGACCCAGTACTTC. This translates into CASSLDGLAEETQYF.

This clone was observed a handful of times. The chain joins TRBV7-9 to TRBJ2-1; D remains unclear. The CDR3 runs to 13 residues. V was cut by 5 bases and J by 7 bases, with 12 bases left in between. Germline assignment: CDR1 SEHNR and CDR2 FQNEAQ (reference sequence). This chain's CDR3 is CASSRYGSNEQFF. CDR3 bases: TGTGCCAGCAGCCGGTACGGTTCGAATGAGCAGTTCTTC.

The genes are TRBV7-6 and TRBJ2-3, with D perhaps matching TRBD1 (5 bases). The V end lost 2 bases, the J end lost 4 bases, and 16 bases lay between the germline ends. Germline loops: CDR1 SGHVS, CDR2 FNYEAQ. The CDR3 runs to 16 residues. The DNA for the CDR3 is TGTGCCAGCAGCTTATCGCTACAAGAACAGGCAGATACGCAGTATTTT. Its protein product is CASSLSLQEQADTQYF. Drawing the rest from reference TRBV7-6 and TRBJ2-3, the complete variable domain is GAGVSQSPRYKVTKRGQDVALRCDPISGHVSLYWYRQALGQGPEFLTYFNYEAQQDKSGLPNDRFSAERPEGSISTLTIQRTEQRDSAMYRCASSLSLQEQADTQYFGPGTRLTVL.

This chain uses TRBV7-9 with TRBJ2-7; weak D call: TRBD1 (6 bases). The germline V and J ends were trimmed by 5 bases and 7 bases, with 18 bases remaining between them. Germline CDR1 reads SEHNR; CDR2 reads FQNEAQ (reference sequence). The CDR3 extends over 14 amino acids. As DNA, the CDR3 is TGTGCCAGCAGCGATCGGGACACCGCCTCTGAGCAGTACTTC. Translating gives CASSDRDTASEQYF.

This clone was picked up a small number of times. The V and J genes are TRBV27 and TRBJ2-4; 11 nucleotides align to TRBD2. Germline-derived CDR1 and CDR2 are MNHEY and SMNVEV (reference sequence). The CDR3 length is 16 residues. V lost 5 bases, J lost 8 bases, and 11 bases stayed unmatched. CDR3: CASSNRLAGRLDIQYF. The CDR3 DNA sequence: TGTGCCAGCAGTAACAGACTAGCGGGGAGGTTGGACATTCAGTACTTC.

This chain connects TRBV18 to TRBJ1-1; TRBD1 might be the D (5 bases). Germline V lookup: CDR1 KGHSH, CDR2 LQKENI. The CDR3 is made up of 13 amino acids. V shed 6 bases and J shed 4 bases, with 12 bases lying between them. The CDR3: CASSATGGTEAFF. The CDR3 bases are TGTGCCAGCTCTGCAACGGGGGGCACTGAAGCTTTCTTT.

A note on this clone: The junction and the germline gene differ at one end; a read error may be behind it. The chain joins TRBV30 to TRBJ1-5, with 7 bases lining up with TRBD1. The CDR3 totals 15 residues. Germline CDR1 reads GTSNPN; CDR2 reads SVGIG (reference sequence). CDR3 coding DNA: TGTGCCTGGAGCGCCACCCGGACAGGCTATCAGCCCCAGCCTTTT. Its translation: CAWSATRTGYQPQPF.

This clone was counted between two and nine times. The rearrangement links TRBV15 to TRBJ1-5; 8 nucleotides line up with TRBD1. The CDR3 has 14 amino acids. Germline lookup yields CDR1 LNHNV and CDR2 YYDKDF (reference sequence). The junction had 6 bases not matched to a gene; V was cut back by 6 bases and J by 5 bases. The CDR3 coding sequence is TGTGCCACCAGAAGTGACAGGGGTGATCAGCCCCAGCATTTT. Translating gives CATRSDRGDQPQHF.

The chain joins TRBV28 to TRBJ1-5; a possible D gene is TRBD1 (6 bases). Germline V gives CDR1 MDHEN, CDR2 SYDVKM. Trimming stripped 3 bases from V and 11 bases from J, with 14 bases between. The CDR3 contains 13 residues. The chain's CDR3 is CASSFQGLRAQHF. As DNA, the CDR3 is TGTGCCAGCAGTTTTCAGGGGCTTAGAGCCCAGCATTTT.

The rearrangement joins TRBV6-5 to TRBJ1-2; D possibly corresponds to TRBD1 (5 bases). Trimming left V 8 bases short and J 7 bases short, with 14 bases between. The CDR3 covers 12 residues. Germline V gives CDR1 MNHEY, CDR2 SVGAGI. CDR3 coding DNA: TGTGCCAGCTTCCGGGGACTGGGTGGCTACACCTTC. It specifies CASFRGLGGYTF.

In regard to this clone: One junction end does not reproduce the germline sequence, and a read error may be involved. The gene calls are TRBV7-9 and TRBJ2-1; D is possibly TRBD2 (5 bases). CDR3 size: 12 residues. Germline V gives CDR1 SEHNR, CDR2 FQNEAQ (reference sequence). For the CDR3, the DNA is TGTTCCAGCAGCGATGACTACGATGAGCAGTTCTTC. Translation: CSSSDDYDEQFF.

The chain joins TRBV4-3 to TRBJ2-4; 8 bases agree with TRBD2. The CDR3 is 17 amino acids. Trimming cost V 3 bases and J 1 base; bases outside gene matches: 8. Per the germline V gene, CDR1 is LGHNA and CDR2 is YSLEER. CDR3 coding DNA: TGCGCCAGCAGCCAGGACAGCGGGAGCGGGGCCAAAAACATTCAGTACTTC. It yields the protein CASSQDSGSGAKNIQYF.

The chain employs TRBV7-9 and TRBJ1-2; tentatively, D is TRBD1 (5 bases). Looked up from germline, CDR1 is SEHNR and CDR2 is FQNEAQ (reference sequence). This CDR3 has 13 amino acids. V was clipped by 4 bases and J by 3 bases, with 9 bases between them. This chain's CDR3 is CASSWGNYYGYTF. The CDR3 DNA reads TGTGCCAGCAGCTGGGGCAATTACTATGGCTACACCTTC.

V gene TRBV5-6 combines with J gene TRBJ2-3; 12 bases map to TRBD2. The CDR3 totals 17 residues. Looked up from germline, CDR1 is SGHDT and CDR2 is YYEEEE. After removal of 4 bases from V and 4 bases from J, the junction contained 10 bases not matched to a gene. CDR3 protein: CASSGMTSGSLADTQYF. The DNA for the CDR3 is TGTGCCAGCAGCGGTATGACTAGCGGGAGCTTGGCAGATACGCAGTATTTT.

This clone was detected once. V usage is TRBV7-9 and J usage is TRBJ2-7; D perhaps matches TRBD2 (5 bases). V dropped 6 bases and J dropped 0 bases, with 12 bases sitting between them. Germline V gene data show CDR1 as SEHNR and CDR2 as FQNEAQ (reference sequence). The CDR3 contains 14 residues. This chain's CDR3 is CASRSEEVSYEQYF. CDR3 sequence (DNA): TGTGCCAGCAGGTCTGAGGAGGTCTCCTACGAGCAGTACTTC. The whole variable domain, remainder taken from reference TRBV7-9 and TRBJ2-7, is DTGVSQNPRHKITKRGQNVTFRCDPISEHNRLYWYRQTLGQGPEFLTYFQNEAQLEKSRLLSDRFSAERPKGSFSTLEIQRTEQGDSAMYLCASRSEEVSYEQYFGPGTRLTVT.

The V call is TRBV5-1, the J call TRBJ2-1, with 7 nucleotides matching TRBD2. The germline gives CDR1 SGHRS, CDR2 YFSETQ. CDR3 size: 21 residues. J gave up 0 bases and V 3 bases, and 21 bases lay outside the gene matches. The CDR3 region has the DNA TGCGCCAGCAGCTCATCCGCCTCGGGACTATCATGGTTAAGCTCCTACAATGAGCAGTTCTTC. Its protein is CASSSSASGLSWLSSYNEQFF.

The genes are TRBV7-9 and TRBJ2-1, with 7 bases that match TRBD1. The junction had 12 bases not matched to a gene; V was cut back by 5 bases and J by 5 bases. The V gene's germline CDR1 is SEHNR and CDR2 FQNEAQ (reference sequence). CDR3 length equals 16 residues. CDR3 coding DNA: TGTGCCAGCAGCCCTAATGACAGGGCTTTCAACAATGAGCAGTTCTTC. Its translation is CASSPNDRAFNNEQFF.

The gene calls are TRBV4-2 and TRBJ2-7; 9 bases are shared with TRBD2. Trimming took 1 base from V and 7 from J; bases not matched to a gene: 8. CDR1 is LGHNA and CDR2 is YNFKEQ in the germline V gene. The CDR3 sequence is 15 residues long. This chain's CDR3 is CASSQVTGLALEQYF. CDR3 nucleotide sequence: TGTGCCAGCAGCCAAGTAACGGGACTAGCTCTTGAGCAGTACTTC.

This clone was detected once. This sequence joins TRBV7-2 and TRBJ2-7, with 8 bases identical to TRBD2. This CDR3 is built from 15 residues. The germline CDR1 and CDR2 sequences are SGHTA and FQGNSA. V lost 1 base, J lost 4 bases, and 6 bases stayed unmatched. The CDR3 coding sequence is TGTGCCAGCAGCTTAGACACGGGAGGGAAGTACGAGCAGTACTTC. Its translation: CASSLDTGGKYEQYF.

The rearrangement joins TRBV7-3 to TRBJ1-1; 9 bases map to TRBD1. Germline CDR1 is SGHTA and CDR2 is FQGTGA. V lost 1 base and J lost 5; bases outside the gene matches: 8. The CDR3 is 16 amino acids. The CDR3 spells CASSLNVDRGYTEAFF. The CDR3 DNA follows: TGTGCCAGCAGCTTAAACGTCGACAGGGGGTATACTGAAGCTTTCTTT.

The genes are TRBV7-9 and TRBJ2-1; D perhaps matches TRBD2 (6 bases). This CDR3 spans 16 amino acids. CDR1 is SEHNR and CDR2 is FQNEAQ in the germline V gene (reference sequence). V was clipped by 10 bases and J by 2 bases, with 21 bases between them. In DNA form, the CDR3 reads TGTGCCACCACAACGATATCGACTAGAACCTACAATGAGCAGTTCTTC. Translated: CATTTISTRTYNEQFF.

The chain carries TRBV4-3 and TRBJ2-7; 9 bases map to TRBD1. The V gene's germline CDR1 is LGHNA and CDR2 YSLEER. The V and J ends lost 3 bases and 5 bases, in that order; junction bases with no gene match: 8. The CDR3 spans 15 residues. DNA of the CDR3: TGCGCCAGCAGCCACTCCGGGACAGGGTTCGACGAGCAGTACTTC. It codes for CASSHSGTGFDEQYF.

This rearrangement joins TRBV4-3 to TRBJ2-7, with 10 bases that match TRBD2. Trimming removed 0 bases from V and 2 bases from J; junction bases left unmatched: 1. The CDR3 totals 15 residues. Germline V gene data show CDR1 as LGHNA and CDR2 as YSLEER. The CDR3 DNA sequence: TGCGCCAGCAGCCAAGATCTAGCGGGAGCCTACGAGCAGTACTTC. Protein product: CASSQDLAGAYEQYF.

The chain combines TRBV11-2 with TRBJ2-7, with TRBD1 matching over 7 bases. After removal of 2 bases from V and 5 bases from J, the junction contained 9 bases not matched to a gene. Germline V gene data show CDR1 as SGHAT and CDR2 as FQNNGV. The CDR3 runs 15 residues. The CDR3 DNA reads TGTGCCAGCAGCTTATCGACAGGGCAGATGCACGAGCAGTACTTC. It specifies CASSLSTGQMHEQYF.

The chain combines TRBV2 with TRBJ2-2; 14 nucleotides match TRBD2. V shed 2 bases, J shed 4 bases, and the junction held 24 bases outside the gene matches. This CDR3 contains 24 residues. Germline values: CDR1 SNHLY, CDR2 FYNNEI. The CDR3 DNA sequence: TGTGCCAGCAGTGAACAACCCGACTTTCGACAGACTAGCGGGAGGGCCCTCGGCACCGGGGAGCTGTTTTTT. Translation gives CASSEQPDFRQTSGRALGTGELFF.

The chain joins TRBV4-2 to TRBJ1-1; 9 nucleotides line up with TRBD1. Germline lookup yields CDR1 LGHNA and CDR2 YNFKEQ. V shed 1 base, J shed 8 bases, and the junction held 2 bases outside the gene matches. CDR3 length: 13 amino acids. As DNA, the CDR3 is TGTGCCAGCAGCCAAGGGGACAGGGTGGAAGCTTTCTTT. Translating gives CASSQGDRVEAFF.

The chain links TRBV30 to TRBJ1-3; D is undetermined. CDR3 length: 14 residues. V shed 1 base and J shed 2 bases, with 9 bases lying between them. Germline CDR1 GTSNPN, CDR2 SVGIG (reference sequence). The CDR3 bases are TGTGCCTGGAGTGCGGGGAGGACTGGAAACACCATATATTTT. It specifies CAWSAGRTGNTIYF.

This clone was detected a few times. J is TRBJ2-5 and V is TRBV28; 9 bases align to TRBD2. This CDR3 spans 13 amino acids. The trim removed 9 bases at V and 1 base at J, leaving 3 bases unmatched. The germline gives CDR1 MDHEN, CDR2 SYDVKM. Here the CDR3 DNA reads TGTGCCAGTTTTAGCGGGAGCCAAGAGACCCAGTACTTC. It translates to CASFSGSQETQYF. The full variable domain, with the rest looked up from reference TRBV28 and TRBJ2-5, is DVKVTQSSRYLVKRTGEKVFLECVQDMDHENMFWYRQDPGLGLRLIYFSYDVKMKEKGDIPEGYSVSREKKERFSLILESASTNQTSMYLCASFSGSQETQYFGPGTRLLVL.

V usage is TRBV9 and J usage is TRBJ1-4; D is uncertain. Germline CDR1 and CDR2: SGDLS and YYNGEE. The CDR3 length is 17 residues. V lost 0 bases and J lost 0, with 12 bases in between. The CDR3 protein is CASSVGYGSATNEKLFF. The CDR3 DNA reads as TGTGCCAGCAGCGTAGGGTACGGGAGTGCAACTAATGAAAAACTGTTTTTT. Drawing the rest from reference TRBV9 and TRBJ1-4, the complete variable domain is DSGVTQTPKHLITATGQRVTLRCSPRSGDLSVYWYQQSLDQGLQFLIQYYNGEERAKGNILERFSAQQFPDLHSELNLSSLELGDSALYFCASSVGYGSATNEKLFFGSGTQLSVL.

The chain joins TRBV4-1 to TRBJ2-7, with 8 bases that match TRBD2. V shed 0 bases and J 2 bases; nucleotides not matched to a gene: 6. Per germline, CDR1 MGHRA and CDR2 YSYEKL. CDR3 length equals 16 residues. The CDR3 sequence: CASSQDRREAAYEQYF. CDR3 bases: TGCGCCAGCAGCCAAGATAGGCGGGAGGCAGCCTACGAGCAGTACTTC.